This T cell receptor beta chain was recovered during a study of blood T cells in healthy people across ages. Study-level points and caveats: Diversity estimated from one million T cells was considered an underestimate.

With respect to this clonotype: As yet, its antigen is unknown.

Next came a second PCR, run for about 6 to 12 cycles, which used a sample-barcoded 5' primer along with a J-beta primer mix. TCRdb recomputed calls from the 5' RACE reads with MiXCR, one row per CDR3 protein. The sample lists over 1,500,000 distinct CDR3 sequences, 40% to 55% seen once, with around 2.1% in the top ten. Germline CDR1 and CDR2: LNHDA and SQIVND (reference sequence). The V end lost 4 bases, the J end lost 3 bases, and 15 bases lay between the germline ends. This CDR3 region has 15 residues. The V and J genes are TRBV19 and TRBJ2-5; D call uncertain. The specimen sequenced was blood. This sequence originates from a woman between 35 and 50 years old in good health. Written as DNA, the CDR3 is TGTGCCAGTAGTAGTGTGCTTAGAGGTAAAGAGACCCAGTACTTC. Its protein product is CASSSVLRGKETQYF. Looking up the rest from reference TRBV19 and TRBJ2-5 gives the full variable domain: DGGITQSPKYLFRKEGQNVTLSCEQNLNHDAMYWYRQDPGQGLRLIYYSQIVNDFQKGDIAEGYSVSREKKESFPLTVTSAQKNPTAFYLCASSSVLRGKETQYFGPGTRLLVL.